This entry lists 15 T cell receptor beta chains sequenced from one sample in a study of blood T cell repertoires in COVID-19. Sequencing used immunoSEQ multiplex PCR; TCRdb keeps in-frame clones, though not all of them. The sample shows roughly 100,000 clones, approximately 81% of them seen only once. Sequences were obtained from peripheral blood. Receptors originate from a woman in her 70s with active or convalescent COVID-19.

The chain couples TRBV24-1 to TRBJ1-5; 9 bases align to TRBD1. V was clipped by 6 bases and J by 4 bases; unmatched bases: 6. Per the germline V gene, CDR1 is KGHDR and CDR2 is SFDVKD. The CDR3 has 15 residues. CDR3 loop: CATSWDRETNQPQHF. The CDR3 DNA sequence: TGTGCCACCAGTTGGGACAGGGAGACTAATCAGCCCCAGCATTTT.

The CDR3 spells CASRGQGDLGRFF. Here the CDR3 DNA reads TGTGCCAGCAGGGGACAGGGGGACCTCGGAAGGTTCTTC. J is TRBJ2-1 and V is TRBV2; 11 bases agree with TRBD1. CDR1 and CDR2 from the germline V gene are SNHLY and FYNNEI. With V trimmed by 6 bases and J by 15 bases, 10 bases remained unmatched. The CDR3 has 13 amino acids.

For this clone: The sample holds other DNA sequences that translate to the same CDR3. The chain joins TRBV28 to TRBJ1-4, with 7 bases fitting TRBD1. Trimming removed 6 bases from V and 5 bases from J; junction bases left unmatched: 9. The CDR3 totals 15 residues. Germline-derived CDR1 and CDR2 are MDHEN and SYDVKM. The CDR3 DNA reads as TGTGCCAGCAGCCCGGGCGGGACAGAAAATGAAAAACTGTTTTTT. Translated, it gives CASSPGGTENEKLFF.

J is TRBJ1-3 and V is TRBV4-2; D remains unclear. The germline V gene has CDR1 LGHNA and CDR2 YNFKEQ. V was cut by 2 bases and J by 2 bases, with 10 bases left in between. The CDR3 loop spans 15 amino acids. CDR3 bases: TGTGCCAGCAGCCAAATAGACACAGCTGGAAACACCATATATTTT. Translation gives CASSQIDTAGNTIYF.

This chain joins TRBV14 and TRBJ2-2; D not resolved. The CDR3 spans 15 residues. Trimming stripped 0 bases from V and 6 bases from J, with 11 bases between. Germline CDR1 and CDR2: SGHDN and FVKESK. CDR3 DNA: TGTGCCAGCAGCCAAGATCGACTCCCCTCCGGGGAGCTGTTTTTT. Protein product: CASSQDRLPSGELFF.

This clone showed up just once. This chain connects TRBV15 to TRBJ2-7, with D tentatively TRBD2 (6 bases). V shed 0 bases and J shed 3 bases, with 15 bases lying between them. The germline V gene has CDR1 LNHNV and CDR2 YYDKDF (reference sequence). The CDR3 consists of 16 residues. In DNA, the CDR3 is TGTGCCACCAGCAGAGATACGACGGGGACTCTCTACGAGCAGTACTTC. As protein: CATSRDTTGTLYEQYF.

The chain has TRBV18 and TRBJ2-7; perhaps TRBD2 as D (6 bases). The CDR3 covers 14 residues. From germline, CDR1 is KGHSH and CDR2 LQKENI. The ends were cut back, 3 bases at V and 6 bases at J, with 15 bases in the middle. The CDR3 bases are TGTGCCAGCTCACCTCCGGGTTTGGGGGGCGAGCAGTACTTC. Translated, it gives CASSPPGLGGEQYF.

This clone has more than one count but fewer than ten. The chain uses TRBV7-9 and TRBJ2-7; 9 bases map to TRBD1. This CDR3 contains 14 residues. Germline-derived CDR1 and CDR2 are SEHNR and FQNEAQ (reference sequence). The ends lost 5 bases at V and 8 bases at J; junction bases unmatched: 10. In nucleotides, the CDR3 is TGTGCCAGCAGCCCCCGGGACAGGGAGGTCAAGCAGTACTTC. Protein: CASSPRDREVKQYF.

The chain has TRBV7-8 and TRBJ2-3, with TRBD2 matching over 8 bases. This CDR3 comprises 17 residues. The germline CDR1 and CDR2 sequences are SGHVS and FQNEAQ. V dropped 0 bases and J dropped 1; count of bases not matched to a gene: 6. The CDR3 bases are TGTGCCAGCAGCTTAGCGTACGCGGGAGGTGGCACAGATACGCAGTATTTT. As protein: CASSLAYAGGGTDTQYF.

The chain uses TRBV19 and TRBJ1-5; 7 bases align to TRBD1. CDR3 length: 16 residues. CDR1 and CDR2 (germline): LNHDA, SQIVND (reference sequence). V gave up 4 bases and J gave up 5 bases; unmatched junction bases: 11. The chain's CDR3 is CASSTFVTGAHQPQHF. For the CDR3, the DNA is TGTGCCAGTAGTACCTTCGTTACAGGGGCGCATCAGCCCCAGCATTTT.

The chain carries TRBV18 and TRBJ1-5; D gene unclear. Germline V CDR1 and CDR2: KGHSH, LQKENI. This CDR3 spans 15 amino acids. Trimming took 1 base from V and 4 from J, leaving 11 bases between them. CDR3 bases: TGTGCCAGCTCACCACAGCAGGCTGATAATCAGCCCCAGCATTTT. Translated: CASSPQQADNQPQHF.

V and J are TRBV7-2 and TRBJ1-6; maybe TRBD1 (6 bases). This CDR3 is 15 amino acids long. V was trimmed by 2 bases and J by 9 bases, leaving 14 bases between them. Per the germline V gene, CDR1 is SGHTA and CDR2 is FQGNSA. The CDR3 nucleotides read TGTGCCAGCAGCTTAACGGGAGGGGGGGGTTCACCCCTCCACTTT. Its protein product is CASSLTGGGGSPLHF.

This chain joins TRBV10-3 and TRBJ2-5; D tentatively reads TRBD1 or TRBD2 (6 bases each). This CDR3 has 13 amino acids. Germline assignment: CDR1 ENHRY and CDR2 SYGVKD. Deletions cut 11 bases from V and 3 bases from J, with 16 bases between. The DNA for the CDR3 is TGTGCCGTTAGTGGGGGGCCCAAAGAGACCCAGTACTTC. Encoded protein: CAVSGGPKETQYF.

The J gene is TRBJ1-1, the V gene TRBV7-2; D is unclear. V lost 3 bases and J 1 base, leaving 6 bases between the germline ends. The CDR3 is 13 residues long. Looked up from germline, CDR1 is SGHTA and CDR2 is FQGNSA. CDR3 region: CASSFRQNTEAFF. In nucleotides, the CDR3 is TGTGCCAGCAGCTTTAGACAGAACACTGAAGCTTTCTTT.

The chain joins TRBV6-2 or TRBV6-3 to TRBJ2-7, with D tentatively TRBD1 (5 bases). Germline V gene sequence: CDR1 MNHEY, CDR2 SVGEGT. The CDR3 is 15 residues long. Trimming took off 0 bases at V and 4 bases at J, with 13 bases between the two ends. CDR3 residues: CASSYSSRDGYEQYF. In nucleotides, the CDR3 is TGTGCCAGCAGTTACTCATCCAGGGATGGGTACGAGCAGTACTTC.